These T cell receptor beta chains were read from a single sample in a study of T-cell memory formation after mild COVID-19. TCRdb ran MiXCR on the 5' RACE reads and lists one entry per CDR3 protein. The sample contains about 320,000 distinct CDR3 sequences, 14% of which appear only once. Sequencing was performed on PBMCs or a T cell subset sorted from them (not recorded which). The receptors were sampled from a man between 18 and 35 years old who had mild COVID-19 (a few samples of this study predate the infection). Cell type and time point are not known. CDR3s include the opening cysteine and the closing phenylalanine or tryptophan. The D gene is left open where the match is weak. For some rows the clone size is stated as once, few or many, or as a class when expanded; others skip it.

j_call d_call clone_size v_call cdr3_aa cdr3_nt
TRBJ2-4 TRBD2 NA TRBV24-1 CATSDPGGTDIQYF TGTGCCACCAGTGACCCGGGAGGGACGGACATTCAGTACTTC
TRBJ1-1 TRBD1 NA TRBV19 CASSIDPGQGNTEAFF TGTGCCAGTAGTATAGACCCCGGACAGGGGAACACTGAAGCTTTCTTT
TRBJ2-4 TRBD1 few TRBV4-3 CASSQEGATGKNIQYF TGCGCCAGCAGCCAAGAAGGCGCGACAGGGAAAAACATTCAGTACTTC
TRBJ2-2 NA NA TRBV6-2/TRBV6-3 CASTPPVSAGELFF TGTGCCAGCACCCCCCCCGTGAGCGCCGGGGAGCTGTTTTTT
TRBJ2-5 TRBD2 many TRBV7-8 CASSFGGDQETQYF TGTGCCAGCAGCTTTGGGGGGGACCAAGAGACCCAGTACTTC
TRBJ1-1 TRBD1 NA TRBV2 CASSERTGYSEAFF TGTGCCAGCAGTGAAAGGACAGGGTACTCTGAAGCTTTCTTT
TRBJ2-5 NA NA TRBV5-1 CASSTSYRDETQYF TGCGCCAGCAGCACCTCATACAGAGATGAGACCCAGTACTTC
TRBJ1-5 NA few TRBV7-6 CASSLLAVGPQHF TGTGCCAGCAGCTTATTGGCGGTCGGGCCCCAGCATTTT
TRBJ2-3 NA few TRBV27 CASSLNSPDTQYF TGTGCCAGCAGTTTAAATAGCCCAGATACGCAGTATTTT
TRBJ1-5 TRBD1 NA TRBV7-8 CASSVGTGEFQPQHF TGTGCCAGCAGCGTAGGGACAGGGGAATTTCAGCCCCAGCATTTT
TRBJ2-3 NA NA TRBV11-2 CASSRAAQYF TGTGCCAGCAGCAGGGCGGCGCAGTATTTT
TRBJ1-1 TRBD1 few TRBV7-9 CASSLTGQGTEAFF TGTGCCAGCAGCTTGACAGGGCAGGGCACTGAAGCTTTCTTT
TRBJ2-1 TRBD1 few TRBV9 CASSVDGQGRNEQFF TGTGCCAGCAGCGTAGATGGACAGGGGAGGAATGAGCAGTTCTTC
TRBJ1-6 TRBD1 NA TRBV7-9 CASSPDRAYSPLHF TGTGCCAGCAGCCCCGACAGGGCTTATTCACCCCTCCACTTT
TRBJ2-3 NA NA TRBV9 CASSVSEVPRGDTQYF TGTGCCAGCAGCGTAAGTGAGGTCCCCCGGGGAGATACGCAGTATTTT
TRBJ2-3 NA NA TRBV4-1 CASSHLRGGHVRDTQYF TGCGCCAGCAGCCACCTTAGGGGGGGCCACGTTAGAGATACGCAGTATTTT
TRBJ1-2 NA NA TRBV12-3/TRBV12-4 CASSLPPGYTF TGTGCCAGCAGTTTGCCCCCCGGCTACACCTTC
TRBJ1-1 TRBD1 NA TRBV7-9 CASSLVDRGGTEAFF TGTGCCAGCAGCTTAGTAGACAGGGGGGGAACTGAAGCTTTCTTT
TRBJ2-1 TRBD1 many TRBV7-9 CASSARDSFSYNEQFF TGTGCCAGCAGCGCCCGGGACAGCTTCTCCTACAATGAGCAGTTCTTC
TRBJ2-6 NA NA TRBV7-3 CASSLTAGVGANVLTF TGTGCCAGCAGCTTAACCGCCGGGGTCGGGGCCAACGTCCTGACTTTC
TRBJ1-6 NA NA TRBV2 CATIPGAIYNSPLHF TGTGCCACCATCCCGGGGGCAATCTATAATTCACCCCTCCACTTT
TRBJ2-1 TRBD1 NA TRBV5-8 CASGGQGAGDEQFF TGTGCCAGTGGGGGACAGGGGGCCGGTGATGAGCAGTTCTTC
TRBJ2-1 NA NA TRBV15 CATSRDPDSYNEQFF TGTGCCACCAGCAGAGATCCCGATAGCTACAATGAGCAGTTCTTC
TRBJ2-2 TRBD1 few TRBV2 CASARGPIDREGELFF TGTGCCAGCGCCAGGGGACCCATAGACAGGGAAGGGGAGCTGTTTTTT
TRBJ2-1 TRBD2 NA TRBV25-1 CASSPFSWGGDNEQFF TGTGCCAGCAGCCCCTTCTCCTGGGGGGGGGACAATGAGCAGTTCTTC
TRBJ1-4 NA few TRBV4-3 CASSQDRKGGDEKLFF TGCGCCAGCAGCCAAGATCGGAAAGGGGGAGACGAAAAACTGTTTTTT
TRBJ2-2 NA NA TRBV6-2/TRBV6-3 CASSWTVTGELFF TGTGCCAGCAGTTGGACAGTCACCGGGGAGCTGTTTTTT
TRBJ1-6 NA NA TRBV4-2 CASSQDDALGSPLHF TGTGCCAGCAGCCAAGATGATGCCCTTGGTTCACCCCTCCACTTT
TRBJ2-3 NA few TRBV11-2 CASSVRVGSATSTDTQYF TGTGCCAGCAGCGTTAGGGTTGGGAGCGCGACTAGCACAGATACGCAGTATTTT
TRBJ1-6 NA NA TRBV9 CASSPRDRLNSPLHF TGTGCCAGCAGCCCCCGAGACAGACTTAATTCACCCCTCCACTTT
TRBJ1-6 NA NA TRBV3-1 CASGLGGARSPLHF TGTGCCAGCGGCCTCGGCGGGGCTCGTTCACCCCTCCACTTT
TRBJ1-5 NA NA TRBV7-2 CASSLVFGDQPQHF TGTGCCAGCAGCTTAGTTTTTGGAGATCAGCCCCAGCATTTT
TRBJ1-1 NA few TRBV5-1 CASSLDPAGLTKAFF TGCGCCAGCAGCTTGGATCCCGCTGGCCTCACTAAAGCTTTCTTT
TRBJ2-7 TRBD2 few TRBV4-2 CASSHTGTSGGWYEQYF TGTGCCAGCAGCCACACGGGGACTAGCGGGGGCTGGTACGAGCAGTACTTC
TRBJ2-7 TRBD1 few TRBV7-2 CASSARTGDGEQYF TGTGCCAGCAGCGCCAGGACAGGGGACGGCGAGCAGTACTTC
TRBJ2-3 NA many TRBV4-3 CASSQDRGRSTDTQYF TGTGCCAGCAGCCAAGATCGGGGGCGAAGCACAGATACGCAGTATTTT
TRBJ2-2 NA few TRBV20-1 CSARDPRRAGELFF TGCAGTGCTAGAGACCCCCGCAGGGCCGGGGAGCTGTTTTTT
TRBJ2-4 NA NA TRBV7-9 CASSFDGRIAKNIQYF TGTGCCAGCAGCTTCGATGGGAGAATAGCCAAAAACATTCAGTACTTC
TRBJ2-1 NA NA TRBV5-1 CASSQDWTYNEQFF TGCGCCAGCAGCCAAGACTGGACCTACAATGAGCAGTTCTTC
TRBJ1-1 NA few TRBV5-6 CASSQYRVFTEAFF TGTGCCAGCAGCCAATACAGGGTTTTCACTGAAGCTTTCTTT
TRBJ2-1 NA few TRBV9 CASSVRVYNEQFF TGTGCCAGCAGCGTCAGGGTTTACAATGAGCAGTTCTTC
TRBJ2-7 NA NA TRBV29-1 CSVAETYEQYF TGCAGCGTCGCCGAGACCTACGAGCAGTACTTC
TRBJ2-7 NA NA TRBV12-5 CASGRTDYEQYF TGTGCTAGTGGCCGGACAGACTACGAGCAGTACTTC